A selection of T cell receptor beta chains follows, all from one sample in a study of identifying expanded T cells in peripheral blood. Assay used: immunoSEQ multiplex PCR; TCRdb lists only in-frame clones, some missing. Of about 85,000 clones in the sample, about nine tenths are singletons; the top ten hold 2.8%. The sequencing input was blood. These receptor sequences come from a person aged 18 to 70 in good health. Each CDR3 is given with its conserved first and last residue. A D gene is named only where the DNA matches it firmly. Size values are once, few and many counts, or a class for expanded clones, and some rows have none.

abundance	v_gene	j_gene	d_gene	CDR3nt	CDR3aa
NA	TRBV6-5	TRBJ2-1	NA	TGTGCCAGCAGCCGACCGCGGGGATATGAGCAGTTCTTC	CASSRPRGYEQFF
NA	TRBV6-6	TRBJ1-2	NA	TGTGCCAGCGAGGGGCAGGGACGAGACTACACCTTC	CASEGQGRDYTF
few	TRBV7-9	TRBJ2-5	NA	TGTGCCAGCAGCTTAGGAGTGGTAGCAGCCGATTACCAAGAGACCCAGTACTTC	CASSLGVVAADYQETQYF
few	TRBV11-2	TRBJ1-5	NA	TGTGCCAGCAGCTTAGGAAGGAATCAGCCCCAGCATTTT	CASSLGRNQPQHF
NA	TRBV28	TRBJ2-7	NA	TGTGCCAGCAGTTCCTGGACAGTCTACGAGCAGTACTTC	CASSSWTVYEQYF
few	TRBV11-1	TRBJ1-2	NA	TGTGCCAGCAGCCGAACCGGGAACTATGGCTACACCTTC	CASSRTGNYGYTF
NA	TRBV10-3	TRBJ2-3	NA	TGTGCCATCAGTGAGAGAGATACGCAGTATTTT	CAISERDTQYF
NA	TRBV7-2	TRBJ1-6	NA	TGTGCCAGCAGCGTTAACTTTAATTCACCCCTCCACTTT	CASSVNFNSPLHF
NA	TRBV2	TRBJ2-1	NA	TGTGCCAGCAGCGCGGACCGGGTGCATGAGCAGTTCTTC	CASSADRVHEQFF
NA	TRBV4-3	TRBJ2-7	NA	TGCGCCAGCAGCCCGAGGGAGGACGGCTACGAGCAGTACTTC	CASSPREDGYEQYF
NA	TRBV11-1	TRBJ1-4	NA	TGTGCCAGCAGCTTTCGGACTAGCACGCCGTATGAAAAACTGTTTTTC	CASSFRTSTPYEKLFF
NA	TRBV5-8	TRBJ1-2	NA	TGTGCCAGCAGCGGAGGAGACTATGGCTACACCTTC	CASSGGDYGYTF
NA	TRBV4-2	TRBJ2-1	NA	TGTGCCAGCAGCCAAGGGGGCTACAATGAGCAGTTCTTC	CASSQGGYNEQFF
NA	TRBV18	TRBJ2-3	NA	TGTGCCAGCTCACCAGGAGGGGCCCGGGATACGCAGTATTTT	CASSPGGARDTQYF